The rows below give T cell receptor beta chains drawn from one sample of a study of cytomegalovirus exposure and HLA in healthy donors. Sequenced by immunoSEQ multiplex PCR; TCRdb stores in-frame clones only, minus some. This table holds about 70,000 clones. What was sequenced was PBMCs. These receptors were obtained from a young woman in good health and CMV-seronegative. Both conserved end residues are part of each CDR3. Each record gives: V gene, CDR3 length, D gene, J gene, CDR3 DNA, CDR3 protein. A D gene is named only where the DNA matches it firmly.

TRBV7-2	14	.	TRBJ2-5	TGTGCCAGCAGCCCGTCCCTTGCGGAAGAGACCCAGTACTTC	CASSPSLAEETQYF
TRBV11-2	15	.	TRBJ1-3	TGTGCCAGCAGCCCAACGCAGAACTCTGGAAACACCATATATTTT	CASSPTQNSGNTIYF
TRBV4-1	17	.	TRBJ2-7	TGCGCCAGCAGCCCCTACCCGGACAGTACCTTGGACTACGAGCAGTACTTC	CASSPYPDSTLDYEQYF
TRBV7-2	13	TRBD1	TRBJ1-6	TGTGCCAGCAGCCGGGACAGGGGTTCACCCCTCCACTTT	CASSRDRGSPLHF
TRBV10-3	13	.	TRBJ2-7	TGTGCCATGCGATCTGGACACTTCTACGAGCAGTACTTC	CAMRSGHFYEQYF
TRBV18	16	TRBD1	TRBJ1-1	TGTGCCAGCTCACCTATGTTGCCAGGGGGAGGCACTGAAGCTTTCTTT	CASSPMLPGGGTEAFF
TRBV6-5	15	.	TRBJ1-5	TGTGCCAGCAGTTACTCGAGAGGGAGCAATCAGCCCCAGCATTTT	CASSYSRGSNQPQHF
TRBV6-1	15	TRBD1	TRBJ2-6	TGTGCCAGCAGTGAATCCCCGACAGGGCGAGACGTCCTGACTTTC	CASSESPTGRDVLTF
TRBV30	12	.	TRBJ1-5	TGTGCCTGGGGGTTGGTGGGAGGGCCCCAGCATTTT	CAWGLVGGPQHF
TRBV9	15	.	TRBJ2-1	TGTGCCAGCAGCGCTGGGGGGGCCTCCGACAATGAGCAGTTCTTC	CASSAGGASDNEQFF
TRBV5-4	16	.	TRBJ2-3	TGTGCCAGCAGCTACACATGGACGGGGATCACAGATACGCAGTATTTT	CASSYTWTGITDTQYF